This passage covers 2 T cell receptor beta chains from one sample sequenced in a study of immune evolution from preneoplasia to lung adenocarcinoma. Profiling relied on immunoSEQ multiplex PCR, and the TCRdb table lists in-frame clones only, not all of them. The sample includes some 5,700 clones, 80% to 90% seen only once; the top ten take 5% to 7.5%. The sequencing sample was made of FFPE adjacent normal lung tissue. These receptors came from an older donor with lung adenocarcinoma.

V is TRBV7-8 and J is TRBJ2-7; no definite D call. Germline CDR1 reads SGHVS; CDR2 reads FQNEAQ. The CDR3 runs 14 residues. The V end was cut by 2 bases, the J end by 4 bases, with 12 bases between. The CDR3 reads CASSLYEAQYEQYF. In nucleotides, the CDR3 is TGTGCCAGCAGCTTATACGAGGCGCAGTACGAGCAGTACTTC.

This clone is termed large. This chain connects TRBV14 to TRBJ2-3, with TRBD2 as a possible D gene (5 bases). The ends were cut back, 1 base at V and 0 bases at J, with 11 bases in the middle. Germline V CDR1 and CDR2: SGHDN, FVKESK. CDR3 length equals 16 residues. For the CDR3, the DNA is TGTGCCAGCAGCCAAGGGAGGCTCCCTAGCACAGATACGCAGTATTTT. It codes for CASSQGRLPSTDTQYF.